The T cell receptor beta chain under discussion was sequenced for a study of T cells in Graves' hyperthyroidism and ophthalmopathy. Across the study: Blood from the periphery was taken at initial diagnosis, before any treatment.

Amplification of TCR beta CDR3 regions used RNA as the template. HTBI primers drove first-round RT-PCR of the TCR CDR3. TCRdb reprocessed the multiplex PCR reads with MiXCR, giving one entry per CDR3 protein. The data show 620,000 or so distinct CDR3 sequences, roughly 15% seen once. Trimming removed 2 bases from V and 0 bases from J, with 15 bases in between. The CDR3 length is 17 residues. CDR1 is SNHLY, CDR2 FYNNEI, per germline. This clonotype was recorded many times. Thyroid ultrasound and orbital computed tomography, with clinical symptoms and serum thyroxine and TRAb, informed diagnoses. Isolation of PBMCs was performed on around 9.7 ml fresh peripheral blood.

This sequence joins TRBV2 and TRBJ2-3; D may correspond to TRBD1 or TRBD2 (6 bases each). The sequence derives from a woman between 45 and 60 years old with Graves' ophthalmopathy. The specimen sequenced was blood. The CDR3 here is CASSERRGGKSTDTQYF. The CDR3 bases are TGTGCCAGCAGTGAACGTCGAGGGGGGAAAAGCACAGATACGCAGTATTTT.